A single T cell receptor (beta chain) is shown here with its context. Its antigen is currently unknown. The data are from a study of CD8+ T cells in alopecia areata. The V end lost 4 bases, the J end lost 5 bases, and 16 bases lay between the germline ends. This CDR3 spans 15 amino acids. The germline V gene encodes CDR1 SGHRS and CDR2 YFSETQ. Separation by sorting yielded CD4+ and CD8+ T cells from PBMCs. cDNA reverse transcribed from extracted RNA served as the sequencing template. The table came from immunoSEQ multiplex PCR; TCRdb's copy has only in-frame clones and leaves some out. Altogether approximately 150,000 clones are present, 55% to 65% being singletons, with the ten largest covering approximately 4.8%. The study, taken as a whole, reports: Resident alphabeta T cells of normal skin are also sequenced in scalp samples. Relative to mice, TCR sharing across patients was less clear, a difference possibly HLA-related. Normal scalp had lower clonality than lesional scalp, with alopecia totalis/universalis lesions showing this most strongly.

The sample was CD4+ T cells sorted from blood. J is TRBJ1-5 and V is TRBV5-1, with D perhaps matching TRBD1 (6 bases). The receptor's source is a human donor in good health. The CDR3 here is CASSPGGGGHQPQHF. The CDR3 DNA is TGCGCCAGCAGCCCCGGAGGAGGGGGGCATCAGCCCCAGCATTTT. Drawing the rest from reference TRBV5-1 and TRBJ1-5, the complete variable domain is KAGVTQTPRYLIKTRGQQVTLSCSPISGHRSVSWYQQTPGQGLQFLFEYFSETQRNKGNFPGRFSGRQFSNSRSEMNVSTLELGDSALYLCASSPGGGGHQPQHFGDGTRLSIL.